These 32 T cell receptor beta chains came from one sample sequenced in a study of OX40 agonist ivuxolimab in advanced cancers. The data were produced by immunoSEQ multiplex PCR, yet TCRdb's version contains in-frame clones alone and is incomplete. This table holds about 50,000 clones, roughly nine tenths found once. The sequencing used CD4+ or CD8+ T cells sorted from blood, collected in a trial of the OX40 agonist ivuxolimab. The receptor set was obtained from an adult with an advanced solid tumor such as melanoma, head and neck, liver or kidney cancer.

The chain joins TRBV6-5 to TRBJ2-7; D not certain. The CDR3 totals 14 residues. Germline lookup yields CDR1 MNHEY and CDR2 SVGAGI. The V gene lost 0 bases and the J gene lost 0 bases, with 6 bases spanning the gap. In DNA form, the CDR3 reads TGTGCCAGCAGTTACTCCGCAGGCTCCTACGAGCAGTACTTC. The encoded protein is CASSYSAGSYEQYF.

This rearrangement joins TRBV30 to TRBJ1-6, with D hard to call. Between the trimmed V and J ends, which lost 0 bases and 10 bases, there was a span of 10 bases. This CDR3 is built from 13 residues. The germline gives CDR1 GTSNPN, CDR2 SVGIG (reference sequence). In nucleotides, the CDR3 is TGTGCCTGGAGTGTCGGCTCAGCCTCACCCCTCCACTTT. It specifies CAWSVGSASPLHF.

This clone was seen only a few times. The V gene is TRBV19, the J gene TRBJ2-1; TRBD2 is a possible D gene (6 bases). Germline CDR1 LNHDA, CDR2 SQIVND (reference sequence). This CDR3 region has 16 residues. V was shortened by 1 base and J by 8 bases, with 18 bases between the two germline ends. CDR3 amino acids: CASSIGLAKILDEQFF. The CDR3 DNA reads as TGTGCCAGTAGTATAGGTCTAGCGAAGATCCTTGATGAGCAGTTCTTC. The whole variable domain, filled in from reference TRBV19 and TRBJ2-1, reads DGGITQSPKYLFRKEGQNVTLSCEQNLNHDAMYWYRQDPGQGLRLIYYSQIVNDFQKGDIAEGYSVSREKKESFPLTVTSAQKNPTAFYLCASSIGLAKILDEQFFGPGTRLTVL.

The CDR3 DNA follows: TGCAGCCTTAGACCGCCGCCGAAGACCCAGTACTTC. It codes for CSLRPPPKTQYF. The chain carries TRBV29-1 and TRBJ2-5; D not certain. Germline CDR1 SQVTM, CDR2 ANQGSEA. The CDR3 is made up of 12 amino acids. The V and J ends lost 8 bases and 6 bases respectively, with 16 bases between them.

This clone was counted once. For the CDR3, the DNA is TGTGCCAGCAGTGCCGGGACAGGGGGCCCAGAGCAGTACTTC. Translating it yields CASSAGTGGPEQYF. The chain joins TRBV5-4 to TRBJ2-7, with 12 bases aligning to TRBD1. With 5 bases clipped from V and 7 bases from J, the junction kept 7 bases outside the gene matches. Germline CDR1 SGHNT, CDR2 YYREEE (reference sequence). This CDR3 region has 14 residues.

This clone was seen only a few times. This chain connects TRBV7-2 to TRBJ2-7; D remains ambiguous. The CDR3 is 11 amino acids. CDR1 is SGHTA and CDR2 is FQGNSA in the germline V gene. Trimming removed 2 bases from V and 5 bases from J, with 4 bases in between. The CDR3 bases are TGTGCCAGCAGCTTAAAGAACGAGCAGTACTTC. Its translation: CASSLKNEQYF.

The chain carries TRBV4-1 and TRBJ1-5, with TRBD1 matching over 8 bases. J lost 1 base, V lost 3 bases, and 5 bases had no gene match. CDR1 MGHRA and CDR2 YSYEKL come from the germline V gene. The CDR3 consists of 16 residues. CDR3 bases: TGCGCCAGCAGCCATTCTTACAGGGGGAGCAATCAGCCCCAGCATTTT. It is translated as CASSHSYRGSNQPQHF.

The chain combines TRBV4-1 with TRBJ1-5; 9 bases line up with TRBD1. This CDR3 spans 18 amino acids. V gave up 1 base and J gave up 6 bases; unmatched junction bases: 13. Germline assignment: CDR1 MGHRA and CDR2 YSYEKL. CDR3 amino acids: CASSQVSDKGQGGQPQHF. The CDR3 coding sequence is TGCGCCAGCAGCCAAGTGTCCGACAAGGGACAGGGAGGTCAGCCCCAGCATTTT.

The V call is TRBV2, the J call TRBJ1-2; D is unresolved. Germline CDR1 reads SNHLY; CDR2 reads FYNNEI. Trimming pared 9 bases from V and 2 bases from J, leaving 16 bases between. The CDR3 length is 14 residues. The CDR3 is CASKRERPNYGYTF. As DNA, the CDR3 is TGTGCCAGTAAAAGGGAGAGGCCCAACTATGGCTACACCTTC.

The CDR3 DNA reads as TGTGCCAGCAGCCCTTGGGACAGGGGGTGGGAAGAGACCCAGTACTTC. Translating it yields CASSPWDRGWEETQYF. This chain uses TRBV7-7 with TRBJ2-5; TRBD1 agrees at 11 bases. V was clipped by 5 bases and J by 3 bases; unmatched bases: 8. Per the germline V gene, CDR1 is SSHAT and CDR2 is FNYEAQ (reference sequence). The CDR3 is 16 amino acids.

The chain uses TRBV19 and TRBJ1-1, with D unresolved. The V end was cut by 3 bases, the J end by 6 bases, with 14 bases between. Germline V gene data show CDR1 as LNHDA and CDR2 as SQIVND (reference sequence). This CDR3 region has 14 residues. This CDR3 is CASSIMWGGSEAFF. DNA of the CDR3: TGTGCCAGTAGTATTATGTGGGGTGGATCTGAAGCTTTCTTT. Full variable domain (rest looked up from reference TRBV19 and TRBJ1-1): DGGITQSPKYLFRKEGQNVTLSCEQNLNHDAMYWYRQDPGQGLRLIYYSQIVNDFQKGDIAEGYSVSREKKESFPLTVTSAQKNPTAFYLCASSIMWGGSEAFFGQGTRLTVV.

V is TRBV5-1 and J is TRBJ2-1; no definite D call. The CDR3 consists of 14 residues. V shed 0 bases and J shed 4 bases, with 8 bases lying between them. The germline V gene encodes CDR1 SGHRS and CDR2 YFSETQ. The CDR3 DNA reads as TGCGCCAGCAGCTTGGGGGCAGCGTACAATGAGCAGTTCTTC. Translation: CASSLGAAYNEQFF. Filled out from reference TRBV5-1 and TRBJ2-1, the complete variable domain reads KAGVTQTPRYLIKTRGQQVTLSCSPISGHRSVSWYQQTPGQGLQFLFEYFSETQRNKGNFPGRFSGRQFSNSRSEMNVSTLELGDSALYLCASSLGAAYNEQFFGPGTRLTVL.

Only one count was recorded for this clone. This chain connects TRBV30 to TRBJ2-1; a weak D match, TRBD2 (7 bases). The germline gives CDR1 GTSNPN, CDR2 SVGIG (reference sequence). The CDR3 runs to 14 residues. V lost 0 bases, J lost 7 bases, and 13 bases lay in between. CDR3 region: CAWSVGGAGNEQFF. The DNA for the CDR3 is TGTGCCTGGAGTGTAGGGGGGGCGGGAAATGAGCAGTTCTTC.

This chain joins TRBV6-6 and TRBJ1-6, with TRBD1 as a possible D gene (5 bases). The V gene's germline CDR1 is MNHNY and CDR2 SVGAGI (reference sequence). The V and J ends lost 2 bases and 7 bases respectively, with 9 bases between them. The CDR3 contains 14 residues. CDR3 residues: CASSYETVNSPLHF. The DNA of the CDR3 is TGTGCCAGCAGTTACGAGACAGTCAATTCACCCCTCCACTTT.

This chain connects TRBV9 to TRBJ2-3; 9 bases align to TRBD1. The CDR3 is 16 amino acids. Germline CDR1 and CDR2: SGDLS and YYNGEE. V lost 4 bases, J lost 4 bases, and 10 bases stayed unmatched. The CDR3 loop reads CASSYAQGAGADTQYF. The CDR3 DNA reads TGTGCCAGCAGCTATGCACAGGGGGCAGGAGCAGATACGCAGTATTTT.

This chain connects TRBV10-3 to TRBJ2-7, with D possibly called TRBD1 or TRBD2 (5 bases each). V lost 0 bases to trimming and J lost 6 bases, with 15 bases between them. This CDR3 is built from 15 residues. The germline V gene encodes CDR1 ENHRY and CDR2 SYGVKD. CDR3 in amino acids: CAISESTGLGVEQYF. The CDR3 nucleotides read TGTGCCATCAGTGAGTCGACTGGTTTGGGGGTCGAGCAGTACTTC.

V usage is TRBV7-2 and J usage is TRBJ2-1, with D hard to call. Germline V gene lookup returns CDR1 SGHTA and CDR2 FQGNSA. V was pared by 1 base and J by 2 bases, with 9 bases between. CDR3 size: 15 residues. DNA for the CDR3: TGTGCCAGCAGCTTAGACCCCAGCACCTACAATGAGCAGTTCTTC. The encoded protein is CASSLDPSTYNEQFF.

This clone was detected only a few times. The rearrangement uses TRBV6-5 and TRBJ2-1; maybe TRBD2 (5 bases). The CDR3 extends over 16 amino acids. Trimming stripped 3 bases from V and 6 bases from J, with 18 bases between. Germline V gene data show CDR1 as MNHEY and CDR2 as SVGAGI. The DNA for the CDR3 is TGTGCCAGCAGTTATGATATAGGTTCGGGGATCAATGAGCAGTTCTTC. It is translated as CASSYDIGSGINEQFF.

This clone was counted once. The chain is built from TRBV15 and TRBJ2-3, with D unresolved. The CDR3 has 13 amino acids. V lost 4 bases to trimming and J lost 6 bases, with 11 bases between them. Germline V gene lookup returns CDR1 LNHNV and CDR2 YYDKDF (reference sequence). CDR3 protein: CATSTPLGDTQYF. In nucleotides, the CDR3 is TGTGCCACCAGCACCCCCCTAGGCGATACGCAGTATTTT.

V is TRBV18 and J is TRBJ1-4, with D uncertain. The germline CDR1 and CDR2 sequences are KGHSH and LQKENI. The CDR3 sequence is 14 residues long. V lost 3 bases and J lost 8, with 13 bases in between. The CDR3 nucleotides are TGTGCCAGCTCACCTCCCACCATTGGAGAAAAACTGTTTTTT. It is translated as CASSPPTIGEKLFF.

V and J are TRBV27 and TRBJ2-7; perhaps TRBD2 as D (6 bases). V lost 6 bases to trimming and J lost 6 bases, with 18 bases between them. The CDR3 has 14 amino acids. Per germline, CDR1 MNHEY and CDR2 SMNVEV (reference sequence). Here the CDR3 reads CASRPGVRGSEQYF. The DNA for the CDR3 is TGTGCCAGCAGGCCGGGAGTTCGAGGCAGCGAGCAGTACTTC.

J is TRBJ2-5 and V is TRBV12-5; 11 nucleotides match TRBD2. V trimming: 4 bases; J trimming: 7 bases; junction bases outside the gene matches: 11. The CDR3 sequence is 16 residues long. In germline, CDR1 is LGHNT, CDR2 FRNRAP. CDR3 loop: CASGSTSGGGWGTQYF. As DNA, the CDR3 is TGTGCTAGTGGTTCCACTAGCGGGGGAGGCTGGGGGACCCAGTACTTC.

On this clone: At one end the junction does not follow the germline gene, possibly because of a read error. The genes are TRBV27 and TRBJ1-6; no clear D gene. Germline values: CDR1 MNHEY, CDR2 SMNVEV (reference sequence). CDR3 size: 17 residues. The CDR3 is CASSHLGVGSYNSPPHF. Here the CDR3 DNA reads TGTGCCAGCAGTCACCTTGGGGTAGGCTCCTATAATTCACCCCCCCACTTT.

The chain has TRBV4-3 and TRBJ2-3; 9 bases align to TRBD2. V shed 2 bases and J 1 base; nucleotides not matched to a gene: 4. The CDR3 totals 16 residues. Germline lookup yields CDR1 LGHNA and CDR2 YSLEER. CDR3 region: CASSQLAGVGTDTQYF. The CDR3 region has the DNA TGCGCCAGCAGCCAATTAGCGGGGGTGGGCACAGATACGCAGTATTTT.

In its sample, this clone was seen a few times. The chain uses TRBV29-1 and TRBJ2-1, with D perhaps TRBD1 or TRBD2 (5 bases each). Germline V gene data show CDR1 as SQVTM and CDR2 as ANQGSEA. This CDR3 contains 12 residues. Trimming cost V 0 bases and J 10 bases, with 10 bases left between them. The CDR3 is CSVEDWGKEQFF. CDR3 in DNA: TGCAGCGTTGAAGATTGGGGGAAAGAGCAGTTCTTC.

J is TRBJ1-3 and V is TRBV28; maybe TRBD1 (5 bases). The V gene lost 8 bases and the J gene lost 4 bases, with 12 bases spanning the gap. Germline CDR1 reads MDHEN; CDR2 reads SYDVKM. The CDR3 covers 13 residues. CDR3 bases: TGTGCCAGCGGGGCTTCTTGGGGAAACACCATATATTTT. Amino acid sequence: CASGASWGNTIYF.

The V gene is TRBV7-3, the J gene TRBJ2-3; 8 bases align to TRBD1. This CDR3 is 14 amino acids long. V trimming: 4 bases; J trimming: 4 bases; junction bases outside the gene matches: 4. Germline assignment: CDR1 SGHTA and CDR2 FQGTGA. This chain's CDR3 is CASSSGGDSDTQYF. The DNA of the CDR3 is TGTGCCAGCAGCTCAGGGGGCGATTCAGATACGCAGTATTTT.

The genes are TRBV19 and TRBJ2-5; 7 positions agree with TRBD2. CDR3 length equals 15 residues. Germline CDR1 and CDR2: LNHDA and SQIVND (reference sequence). V lost 5 bases and J lost 5; bases outside the gene matches: 11. The CDR3 loop is CASSPRGIDRETQYF. The CDR3 region has the DNA TGTGCCAGTAGTCCGCGGGGGATCGACCGGGAGACCCAGTACTTC. Filled out from reference TRBV19 and TRBJ2-5, the complete variable domain reads DGGITQSPKYLFRKEGQNVTLSCEQNLNHDAMYWYRQDPGQGLRLIYYSQIVNDFQKGDIAEGYSVSREKKESFPLTVTSAQKNPTAFYLCASSPRGIDRETQYFGPGTRLLVL.

This chain joins TRBV19 and TRBJ2-7; maybe TRBD2 (6 bases). The CDR3 has 14 residues. Germline V gene data show CDR1 as LNHDA and CDR2 as SQIVND (reference sequence). Trimming stripped 5 bases from V and 7 bases from J, with 18 bases between. CDR3 protein: CASSLGTARGEQYF. CDR3 sequence (DNA): TGTGCCAGTAGTCTCGGGACTGCTAGGGGTGAGCAGTACTTC.

This clone was recorded a few times. The genes are TRBV7-9 and TRBJ2-7; tentative D call: TRBD2 (6 bases). V was pared by 5 bases and J by 4 bases, with 12 bases between. Germline lookup yields CDR1 SEHNR and CDR2 FQNEAQ (reference sequence). The CDR3 consists of 13 residues. The DNA for the CDR3 is TGTGCCAGCAGCATATCCGGGACTTACGAGCAGTACTTC. Its translation is CASSISGTYEQYF.

To note about this clone: This may arise from a read error, as a much more abundant clone is one base away. Distinct nucleotide sequences in the sample also encode this CDR3. This chain connects TRBV7-8 to TRBJ2-7, with TRBD2 matching over 8 bases. Per the germline V gene, CDR1 is SGHVS and CDR2 is FQNEAQ. CDR3 size: 15 residues. J gave up 0 bases and V 1 base, and 2 bases lay outside the gene matches. The CDR3: CASSLEREGSYEQYF. The CDR3 nucleotides read TGTGCCAGCAGCTTAGAACGGGAGGGCTCCTACGAGCAGTACTTC.

This clone was observed a single time. This chain links TRBV29-1 with TRBJ1-1; 7 positions match TRBD1. Germline V gives CDR1 SQVTM, CDR2 ANQGSEA. Trimming took 4 bases from V and 1 from J; bases not matched to a gene: 6. This CDR3 is built from 14 residues. CDR3 amino acids: CSVGEGARNTEAFF. CDR3 DNA sequence: TGCAGCGTTGGAGAGGGGGCGCGGAACACTGAAGCTTTCTTT.